One and the same sample provided the 12 T cell receptor delta chains below, sequenced in a study of gamma-delta T cells after stem cell transplantation. TCRdb reran clone calling via CATT on the RT-PCR reads. The table shows approximately 3,000 delta-chain clones, with around 1.7% occurring only once. Sequencing input: gamma-delta T cells. These receptors originate from a human donor. It is not recorded whose cells these are; they may come from a transplant donor.

This clone is labeled medium-sized. The rearrangement links TRDV2 to TRDJ3; possibly TRDD3 for D (6 bases). V lost 0 bases and J 2 bases, leaving 13 bases between the germline ends. The germline V gene encodes CDR1 GEAIGNYY and CDR2 EKD. The CDR3 extends over 18 amino acids. The CDR3 here is CACDTVLGRTWDTRQMFF. The CDR3 DNA reads TGTGCCTGTGACACCGTACTGGGACGAACCTGGGACACCCGACAGATGTTTTTC.

Concerning this clone itself: It is likely a read error: a sequence one base away is far more abundant. The chain links TRDV2 to TRDJ1, with a weak D call TRDD3 (6 bases). Trimming cost V 3 bases and J 1 base, with 11 bases left between them. CDR3 length: 14 residues. Germline V gene data show CDR1 as GEAIGNYY and CDR2 as EKD. In DNA, the CDR3 is TGTGCCTGTGACGCGCTACTGGGCACCGATAAACTCATCTTT. Residues: CACDALLGTDKLIF.

This clone was seen only a few times. It is likely a read error: a sequence one base away is far more abundant. Other nucleotide sequences in the sample specify the same CDR3. V usage is TRDV2 and J usage is TRDJ1; 9 positions match TRDD3. Germline V lookup: CDR1 GEAIGNYY, CDR2 EKD. The CDR3 is 15 amino acids. CDR3 amino acids: CACDTLGDDTDKLIF. The CDR3 nucleotides are TGTGCTTGTGACACTCTGGGGGATGACACCGATAAACTCATCTTT.

There are a few counts of this clone. A far larger clone is off by one base, so a read error is likely. Other DNA variants within this sample encode the same CDR3. The rearrangement joins TRDV2 to TRDJ1; the match to TRDD3 covers 12 bases. The trim removed 3 bases at V and 0 bases at J, leaving 7 bases unmatched. Germline V gene lookup returns CDR1 GEAIGNYY and CDR2 EKD. This CDR3 spans 17 amino acids. CDR3 nucleotide sequence: TGTGCCTGTGACGCCTTACTGGGGGATACATACACCGATAAACTCATCTTT. Translated: CACDALLGDTYTDKLIF.

By share of the sample, this clone is medium-sized (0.01 to 0.1%). Other DNA sequences from this sample encode an identical CDR3 as well. The J gene is TRDJ1, the V gene TRDV2; the match to TRDD3 covers 13 bases. V was clipped by 3 bases and J by 5 bases; unmatched bases: 5. The CDR3 runs to 15 residues. Germline V gene lookup returns CDR1 GEAIGNYY and CDR2 EKD. The CDR3 is CACDLLGDTNDKLIF. The CDR3 bases are TGTGCCTGTGACTTACTGGGGGATACGAATGATAAACTCATCTTT.

This clone was counted a few times. This DNA's translation and the protein TCRdb lists, from a much larger clone, do not match at residue 12, likely due to a read error; the protein shown is translated from the DNA. The rearrangement uses TRDV2 and TRDJ1; D ambiguous. Germline assignment: CDR1 GEAIGNYY and CDR2 EKD. This CDR3 spans 13 amino acids. CDR3 bases: TGTGCCTGTGAGGACAAACGCCGCGATAAACTCACCTTT. Its translation is CACEDKRRDKLTF.

This clone was seen a handful of times. For this DNA, TCRdb reports the protein of a much larger clone, which diverges at residue 5, most likely from a read error; the protein presented here is translated directly from the DNA. This chain connects TRDV2 to TRDJ1, with TRDD3 matching over 11 bases. The length of the CDR3 is 15 residues. Losses at the gene ends were 2 bases for V and 4 bases for J; bases not matched to a gene: 5. Germline CDR1 GEAIGNYY, CDR2 EKD. In DNA form, the CDR3 reads TGTGCCTGTGACATACTGGGGGATAAGAGCGATAAACTCATCTTT. Translating gives CACDILGDKSDKLIF.

Notes on this clone: A far larger clone is just one base off, so this is likely a read error. This sample includes further DNA sequences coding for the same CDR3. The chain combines TRDV2 with TRDJ1, with D hard to call. Germline V gene data show CDR1 as GEAIGNYY and CDR2 as EKD. The CDR3 contains 15 residues. V was clipped by 0 bases and J by 10 bases, with 20 bases between them. CDR3 nucleotides: TGTGCCTGTGACACCGTTGGAGATATAGGTGAGTCACTCATCTTT. It specifies CACDTVGDIGESLIF.

This clone has more than one count but fewer than ten. The chain recombines TRDV2 with TRDJ3, with 13 nucleotides matching TRDD3. J gave up 4 bases and V 3 bases, and 5 bases lay outside the gene matches. This CDR3 region has 18 residues. Germline-derived CDR1 and CDR2 are GEAIGNYY and EKD. The CDR3 here is CACDLLGDTFWDTRQMFF. CDR3 DNA sequence: TGTGCCTGTGACTTACTGGGGGATACGTTTTGGGACACCCGACAGATGTTTTTC.

This clone turned up a few times. The protein held in TCRdb is that of a much larger clone and does not match this DNA's translation at residue 6, likely because of a read error; the protein shown is translated from the DNA. In nucleotides, the CDR3 is TGTGCCTGTGACACCGCCACTGGGGGATTACGCACCGATAAACTCATCTTT. This translates into CACDTATGGLRTDKLIF. The chain joins TRDV2 to TRDJ1; 10 bases align to TRDD3. The CDR3 contains 17 residues. After removal of 0 bases from V and 1 base from J, the junction contained 7 bases not matched to a gene. Germline assignment: CDR1 GEAIGNYY and CDR2 EKD.

This clone was observed a handful of times. TCRdb pairs this DNA with a much larger clone's protein that differs at residue 6, likely a read error; the protein shown was translated from the DNA. The gene calls are TRDV2 and TRDJ1, with D perhaps TRDD3 (5 bases). This CDR3 is built from 18 residues. In germline, CDR1 is GEAIGNYY, CDR2 EKD. With 3 bases removed from V and 1 base from J, the gap between germline ends came to 23 bases. CDR3 loop: CACDPPSTRRGGTDKLIF. CDR3 sequence (DNA): TGTGCCTGTGACCCCCCCTCCACTCGCCGGGGGGGCACCGATAAACTCATCTTT.

On this clone: The sample has other DNA sequences that encode this CDR3 too. This chain connects TRDV2 to TRDJ1, with 8 bases lining up with TRDD3. With 1 base clipped from V and 1 base from J, the junction kept 4 bases outside the gene matches. The germline CDR1 and CDR2 sequences are GEAIGNYY and EKD. The CDR3 has 15 residues. CDR3 coding DNA: TGTGCCTGTGACACAGTGGGGGATTCCACCGATAAACTCATCTTT. Its protein product is CACDTVGDSTDKLIF.